Listed below are T cell receptor beta chains from one sample, sequenced in a study of graft-versus-host responses after intestinal transplantation. Clones were sequenced by immunoSEQ multiplex PCR, and TCRdb holds only the in-frame ones, with some missing. The sample includes approximately 9,300 clones, nearly 95% of them seen just once. The sequences come from bone marrow, collected 521 days after intestinal transplantation. The receptors derive from a human patient who received an intestinal transplant, so some T cells may come from the graft donor. The CDR3 runs from the conserved cysteine through the conserved F or W. D genes are given only for firm matches. Clone size is not always given. Where it is, it says once, few, many or a class for expanded clones.

NA	TRBV15	TRBJ2-2	NA	TGTGCCACCAGCGGAGGGGAAAGGGATTCCGGGGAGCTGTTTTTT	CATSGGERDSGELFF
NA	TRBV5-4	TRBJ1-1	NA	TGTGCCAGCAGCACACATAACGAGGGTGAAGCTTTCTTT	CASSTHNEGEAFF
TRBD2	TRBV10-3	TRBJ2-5	NA	TGTGCCATCAGTAATCTAGCGGGAGGAGAGACCCAGTACTTC	CAISNLAGGETQYF
TRBD2	TRBV10-3	TRBJ2-1	NA	TGTGCCATCAGTGAGTCCGGACTAGCGGGAGTCGATGAGCAGTTCTTC	CAISESGLAGVDEQFF
TRBD2	TRBV9	TRBJ2-7	NA	TGTGCCAGCAGTCCGCGGGGGGCAGGGTCCTACGAGCAGTACTTC	CASSPRGAGSYEQYF
NA	TRBV5-1	TRBJ2-1	NA	TGCGCCAGCAGCTTGGCCCGGGAGAACAATGAGCAGTTCTTC	CASSLARENNEQFF
NA	TRBV6-5	TRBJ1-1	NA	TGTGCCAGCGAACCGGGAACAGGTGAAGCTTTCTTT	CASEPGTGEAFF
TRBD2	TRBV27	TRBJ2-7	NA	TGTGCCAGCAGTTTATATCTGGGGGGGAATGGCGGGTCCGAGCAGTACTTC	CASSLYLGGNGGSEQYF
NA	TRBV6-5	TRBJ2-7	NA	TGTGCCAGCAGCAGGACAGTAGGATCCTACGAGCAGTACTTC	CASSRTVGSYEQYF
NA	TRBV18	TRBJ2-2	NA	TGTGCCAGCTCACCACGATTTGCATGGACGGCCGGGGAGCTGTTTTTT	CASSPRFAWTAGELFF
NA	TRBV5-5	TRBJ1-5	NA	TGTGCCAGCAGCCCGGGGGATAGCAATCAGCCCCAGCATTTT	CASSPGDSNQPQHF
NA	TRBV27	TRBJ2-5	NA	TGTGCCAGCAGTTTACGTGGAGAGACCCAGTACTTC	CASSLRGETQYF
TRBD2	TRBV30	TRBJ2-3	NA	TGTGCCTGGAGGCCCCCGGGACTAGCGGGAGGGCCATACGTCACAGATACGCAGTATTTT	CAWRPPGLAGGPYVTDTQYF
TRBD1	TRBV7-2	TRBJ1-5	NA	TGTGCCAGCAGCTTGGGTCAGGGACAGTTGAATCAGCCCCAGCATTTT	CASSLGQGQLNQPQHF
TRBD1	TRBV10-3	TRBJ1-1	NA	TGTGCCACCAACCGACAGGGGGAGAACACTGAAGCTTTCTTT	CATNRQGENTEAFF
TRBD2	TRBV10-3	TRBJ2-7	NA	TGTGCCATCAGTGACCCTTTGACTAGCGGATCCTACGAGCAGTACTTC	CAISDPLTSGSYEQYF
TRBD2	TRBV2	TRBJ2-5	NA	TGTGCCAGCAGTGCCGGATTAGCGGGAGGGAACGAGGGTGAAGAGACCCAGTACTTC	CASSAGLAGGNEGEETQYF
NA	TRBV6-1	TRBJ2-7	NA	TGTGCCAGCAGCCCAGGTCTCAAGTCCTACGAGCAGTACTTC	CASSPGLKSYEQYF
TRBD2	TRBV7-3	TRBJ2-1	NA	TGTGCCAGCAGTCTAGCGGGAGGGGTTGATGAGCAGTTCTTC	CASSLAGGVDEQFF
NA	TRBV7-3	TRBJ1-5	NA	TGTGCCAGCAGCCTAGGACGGGGTCAGCCCCAGCATTTT	CASSLGRGQPQHF
NA	TRBV21-1	TRBJ2-4	NA	TGTGCCAGCAGCAAAGAGGTCGGGGCCCCCCTAGCCAAAAACATTCAGTACTTC	CASSKEVGAPLAKNIQYF
NA	TRBV28	TRBJ1-1	NA	TGTGCCAGCAGCTTCATGCCAGGGGCCACTGAAGCTTTCTTT	CASSFMPGATEAFF
TRBD2	TRBV7-9	TRBJ2-7	once	TGTGCCAGCAGCTTAGGGGGACTAGCGGGAGGGCACCACGAGCAGTACTTC	CASSLGGLAGGHHEQYF
NA	TRBV28	TRBJ2-1	NA	TGTGCCAGCAGTTTATCCCCTAGCAGCTCCTACAATGAGCAGTTCTTC	CASSLSPSSSYNEQFF
TRBD1	TRBV12-5	TRBJ2-7	NA	TGTGCTAGTGGTTTGGTACTTTCCGGGACAGACAACTACGAGCAGTACTTC	CASGLVLSGTDNYEQYF
TRBD1	TRBV7-2	TRBJ1-4	once	TGTGCCAGCAGCGCTCGACAGGGTCTAAGGGAAAAACTGTTTTTT	CASSARQGLREKLFF
NA	TRBV12-5	TRBJ2-6	NA	TGTGCTAGTGGTACCAATACTGCAGGACAAAGTCGGGCCAACGTCCTGACTTTC	CASGTNTAGQSRANVLTF
TRBD1	TRBV27	TRBJ2-7	NA	TGTGCCAGCAGACCCTCCATCAGCCGGGACAGGGGTGTCGGGCAGTACTTC	CASRPSISRDRGVGQYF
NA	TRBV28	TRBJ1-3	once	TGTGCCAGCAGTTTACGGGGGGCTGGAAACACCATATATTTT	CASSLRGAGNTIYF
TRBD2	TRBV7-9	TRBJ2-1	few	TGTGCCAGCAGCTTAACGGGAGGGCCCTATGAGCAGTTCTTC	CASSLTGGPYEQFF